The 13 T cell receptor beta chains reported below all come from one sample, sequenced in a study of cytomegalovirus exposure and HLA in healthy donors. Vbeta (60) and Jbeta (13) primers were used in the PCR. Here immunoSEQ multiplex PCR was the method, and the copy in TCRdb shows in-frame clones only, minus some. The data hold approximately 150,000 clones, with roughly four fifths observed a single time. The sample consisted of PBMCs. The receptors originated from a man aged 45-65 years in good health and CMV-seropositive.

The table lists this clone with a count of one. This chain joins TRBV19 and TRBJ1-2; 9 bases fit TRBD1. V lost 6 bases to trimming and J lost 1 base; unmatched junction nucleotides: 3. Germline loops: CDR1 LNHDA, CDR2 SQIVND (reference sequence). This CDR3 has 14 residues. The CDR3 loop is CASRGQGLNYGYTF. The CDR3, as DNA: TGTGCCAGTAGGGGACAGGGCCTTAACTATGGCTACACCTTC. Full variable domain (outside the CDR3, taken from reference TRBV19 and TRBJ1-2): DGGITQSPKYLFRKEGQNVTLSCEQNLNHDAMYWYRQDPGQGLRLIYYSQIVNDFQKGDIAEGYSVSREKKESFPLTVTSAQKNPTAFYLCASRGQGLNYGYTFGSGTRLTVV.

This rearrangement joins TRBV5-1 to TRBJ1-4; D gene unclear. Germline loops: CDR1 SGHRS, CDR2 YFSETQ. The CDR3 has 12 residues. The V gene lost 4 bases and the J gene lost 7 bases, with 8 bases spanning the gap. CDR3 bases: TGCGCCAGCAGCACGGGGAGTGAAAAACTGTTTTTT. This translates into CASSTGSEKLFF.

V is TRBV19 and J is TRBJ1-5; maybe TRBD1 (5 bases). The CDR3 is 14 amino acids. Germline V gene lookup returns CDR1 LNHDA and CDR2 SQIVND (reference sequence). V was trimmed by 3 bases and J by 0 bases, leaving 6 bases between them. The CDR3 sequence: CASSMGGSNQPQHF. For the CDR3, the DNA is TGTGCCAGTAGTATGGGGGGTAGCAATCAGCCCCAGCATTTT. Drawing the rest from reference TRBV19 and TRBJ1-5, the complete variable domain is DGGITQSPKYLFRKEGQNVTLSCEQNLNHDAMYWYRQDPGQGLRLIYYSQIVNDFQKGDIAEGYSVSREKKESFPLTVTSAQKNPTAFYLCASSMGGSNQPQHFGDGTRLSIL.

The CDR3 DNA sequence: TGTGCCAGTAGTATTGGAGGTTCACCCCTCCACTTT. The encoded protein is CASSIGGSPLHF. The V call is TRBV19, the J call TRBJ1-6; no firm D call. Trimming cost V 3 bases and J 9 bases, with 6 bases left between them. There are 12 residues in the CDR3. The germline V gene has CDR1 LNHDA and CDR2 SQIVND (reference sequence).

The chain employs TRBV7-8 and TRBJ2-7, with D maybe TRBD2 (7 bases). Trimming removed 3 bases at V and 3 bases at J, with 21 bases between. CDR3 length: 17 residues. Germline V lookup: CDR1 SGHVS, CDR2 FQNEAQ. CDR3: CASSFRLLGGGYYEQYF. The DNA for the CDR3 is TGTGCCAGCAGCTTTCGTCTTCTAGGGGGGGGATACTACGAGCAGTACTTC.

This clone was seen more than once but under ten times. This chain joins TRBV5-4 and TRBJ2-1, with 11 bases matching TRBD2. Germline V gene data show CDR1 as SGHNT and CDR2 as YYREEE (reference sequence). V lost 0 bases to trimming and J lost 5 bases; unmatched junction nucleotides: 1. The CDR3 is made up of 15 amino acids. CDR3 loop: CASSLELAGDNEQFF. CDR3 nucleotide sequence: TGTGCCAGCAGCTTGGAACTAGCGGGGGACAATGAGCAGTTCTTC. Full variable domain (outside the CDR3, taken from reference TRBV5-4 and TRBJ2-1): ETGVTQSPTHLIKTRGQQVTLRCSSQSGHNTVSWYQQALGQGPQFIFQYYREEENGRGNFPPRFSGLQFPNYSSELNVNALELDDSALYLCASSLELAGDNEQFFGPGTRLTVL.

The V and J genes are TRBV27 and TRBJ2-3, with 11 positions matching TRBD1. The V segment lost 4 bases and the J segment 8 bases; nucleotides outside the gene matches: 11. This CDR3 region has 16 residues. Germline V gives CDR1 MNHEY, CDR2 SMNVEV (reference sequence). CDR3 region: CASSSPGQGGYGTQYF. Here the CDR3 DNA reads TGTGCCAGCAGTTCCCCGGGACAGGGGGGCTACGGTACGCAGTATTTT.

J is TRBJ2-1 and V is TRBV27; a possible D gene is TRBD2 (5 bases). V was cut by 6 bases and J by 9 bases, with 9 bases left in between. The V gene's germline CDR1 is MNHEY and CDR2 SMNVEV (reference sequence). The CDR3 has 11 amino acids. CDR3 nucleotides: TGTGCCAGCAGGGTGGGGAGTGAGCAGTTCTTC. Protein product: CASRVGSEQFF.

This clone was found once. The chain employs TRBV27 and TRBJ2-7; tentatively, D is TRBD1 (6 bases). The V gene's germline CDR1 is MNHEY and CDR2 SMNVEV (reference sequence). The CDR3 is 16 residues long. Trimming took 7 bases from V and 2 from J, leaving 21 bases between them. For the CDR3, the DNA is TGTGCCAGCACTTACCGGGTTGGCAGGGGACCCTACGAGCAGTACTTC. Translated, it gives CASTYRVGRGPYEQYF.

There are a few counts of this clone. J is TRBJ1-6 and V is TRBV5-1; D is uncertain. Germline V lookup: CDR1 SGHRS, CDR2 YFSETQ. The CDR3 consists of 13 residues. Trimming shortened V by 0 bases and J by 8 bases, and 6 bases separated the two germline ends. CDR3 sequence reads: CASSLAVDSPLHF. CDR3 sequence (DNA): TGCGCCAGCAGCTTGGCCGTAGATTCACCCCTCCACTTT.

The V gene is TRBV11-2, the J gene TRBJ1-5; D is possibly TRBD1 (6 bases). The ends were cut back, 3 bases at V and 6 bases at J, with 9 bases in the middle. This CDR3 spans 13 amino acids. Germline V gene lookup returns CDR1 SGHAT and CDR2 FQNNGV. CDR3 in DNA: TGTGCCAGCAGCTTGGGGGGGGCTCAGCCCCAGCATTTT. This sequence encodes CASSLGGAQPQHF. Using reference TRBV11-2 and TRBJ1-5 for the parts outside the CDR3, the full variable domain is EAGVAQSPRYKIIEKRQSVAFWCNPISGHATLYWYQQILGQGPKLLIQFQNNGVVDDSQLPKDRFSAERLKGVDSTLKIQPAKLEDSAVYLCASSLGGAQPQHFGDGTRLSIL.

The chain employs TRBV5-6 and TRBJ1-3; D not resolved. The CDR3 is made up of 16 amino acids. Germline V gene sequence: CDR1 SGHDT, CDR2 YYEEEE. Trimming left V 1 base short and J 4 bases short, with 15 bases between. CDR3 DNA sequence: TGTGCCAGCAGCTTGACCGTGGGAGACAAAGGAAACACCATATATTTT. This sequence encodes CASSLTVGDKGNTIYF.

The V gene is TRBV30, the J gene TRBJ2-6, with D possibly being TRBD2 (6 bases). Trimming removed 0 bases from V and 4 bases from J, with 13 bases in between. The germline V gene has CDR1 GTSNPN and CDR2 SVGIG (reference sequence). The CDR3 length is 16 residues. CDR3 residues: CAWSVLEGPGANVLTF. The CDR3 bases are TGTGCCTGGAGTGTACTGGAGGGACCCGGGGCCAACGTCCTGACTTTC.